What follows are 7 T cell receptor beta chains derived from one specimen sequenced in a study of cytomegalovirus exposure and HLA in healthy donors. PCR involved 60 Vbeta and 13 Jbeta primers. Clones were read by immunoSEQ multiplex PCR, and TCRdb kept only the in-frame ones, dropping some. The sample shows around 200,000 clones, and 0.75% to 0.85% sits with its ten largest clones. The sample consisted of PBMCs. Receptors were obtained from a woman aged 18-35 years in good health and CMV-seropositive.

The chain links TRBV7-2 to TRBJ2-3; 10 bases map to TRBD1. V gave up 5 bases and J gave up 5 bases; unmatched junction bases: 13. The CDR3 is 17 amino acids. Per the germline V gene, CDR1 is SGHTA and CDR2 is FQGNSA. The DNA of the CDR3 is TGTGCCAGCAGCCAGAGCAGAGGGACAGGGGTGGGAGATACGCAGTATTTT. Its translation: CASSQSRGTGVGDTQYF.

The chain combines TRBV10-3 with TRBJ2-2; the match to TRBD2 covers 9 bases. Germline V CDR1 and CDR2: ENHRY, SYGVKD. This CDR3 is built from 15 residues. The V gene end was trimmed by 6 bases and the J gene end by 5 bases; junction bases not matched to a gene: 7. CDR3 sequence (DNA): TGTGCCATCAGGGTAGCGGGAGTGGGTACCGGGGAGCTGTTTTTT. As protein: CAIRVAGVGTGELFF.

The chain carries TRBV5-1 and TRBJ1-4, with 8 bases matching TRBD1. This CDR3 region has 17 residues. CDR1 and CDR2 from the germline V gene are SGHRS and YFSETQ. The V and J ends lost 3 bases and 8 bases, in that order; junction bases with no gene match: 15. The CDR3 spells CASSSGGAWWREEKLFF. The CDR3 nucleotides are TGCGCCAGCAGCTCAGGGGGCGCGTGGTGGAGGGAGGAAAAACTGTTTTTT.

The chain combines TRBV2 with TRBJ2-1, with 9 bases aligning to TRBD1. The junction had 2 bases not matched to a gene; V was cut back by 6 bases and J by 2 bases. This CDR3 has 14 amino acids. Germline V CDR1 and CDR2: SNHLY, FYNNEI. The CDR3 reads CASSRQGAYNEQFF. DNA of the CDR3: TGTGCCAGCAGCAGACAGGGGGCCTACAATGAGCAGTTCTTC.

The chain combines TRBV19 with TRBJ1-4; D ambiguous. Germline CDR1 is LNHDA and CDR2 is SQIVND (reference sequence). This CDR3 has 12 amino acids. V was cut by 4 bases and J by 10 bases, with 10 bases left in between. CDR3 coding DNA: TGTGCCAGTAGTACCCCCGAGAGAAAACTGTTTTTT. Encoded protein: CASSTPERKLFF.

The genes are TRBV5-1 and TRBJ2-7, with TRBD2 matching 10 bases. This CDR3 comprises 14 residues. Germline V gives CDR1 SGHRS, CDR2 YFSETQ. V shed 4 bases, J shed 3 bases, and the junction held 4 bases outside the gene matches. CDR3 nucleotide sequence: TGCGCCAGCAGCGGACGGACTAGCGGCTACGAGCAGTACTTC. As protein: CASSGRTSGYEQYF.

The chain combines TRBV14 with TRBJ1-1; tentatively, D is TRBD1 (5 bases). Germline V gives CDR1 SGHDN, CDR2 FVKESK. The V end lost 0 bases, the J end lost 3 bases, and 14 bases lay between the germline ends. The length of the CDR3 is 16 residues. In nucleotides, the CDR3 is TGTGCCAGCAGCCAAGATCTGAAGGGGAAGTACACTGAAGCTTTCTTT. This gives the protein CASSQDLKGKYTEAFF.